This entry is about one T cell receptor (beta chain). Its antigen is unidentified. Measured with immunoSEQ multiplex PCR; TCRdb has only the in-frame clones, and not every one. This sample carries a few hundred thousand clones, approximately 88% of them seen once, and the ten largest clones take about an eighth. The sample is drawn from a study of cytomegalovirus exposure and HLA in healthy donors. This CDR3 comprises 13 residues. The germline CDR1 and CDR2 sequences are MNHEY and SVGAGI. With 11 bases clipped from V and 6 bases from J, the junction kept 11 bases outside the gene matches. The donors formed part of the approximately 120-subject validation cohort, distinct from the roughly 700-subject first cohort. General study findings and limits: A few chains tied to CMV proved CMV antigen-specific in vitro.

This TCR came from a woman aged 25 to 39 in good health and CMV-seropositive. The sequenced sample consisted of PBMCs. The rearrangement joins TRBV6-5 to TRBJ2-3; 7 positions match TRBD2. The CDR3 coding sequence is TGTGCCGTGGCGGGAGATGGTGGGGATACGCAGTATTTT. As protein: CAVAGDGGDTQYF.